This TCR beta chain derives from a study of cytomegalovirus exposure and HLA in healthy donors. Some clones are missing from TCRdb's copy, which holds only in-frame ones; the method was immunoSEQ multiplex PCR. Of 200,000 to 250,000 clones in the sample, about nine tenths were seen once. The CDR3 runs 15 residues. Per germline, CDR1 LNHDA and CDR2 SQIVND (reference sequence). V dropped 4 bases and J dropped 0 bases, with 13 bases sitting between them. This chain links TRBV19 with TRBJ2-7; D possibly corresponds to TRBD1 (5 bases). This clonotype was obtained from a woman between 18 and 29 years old in good health and CMV-seropositive. The sequencing input was PBMCs. CDR3 DNA sequence: TGTGCCAGTAGTACAGGGCGCGAAATCTCCTACGAGCAGTACTTC. Protein: CASSTGREISYEQYF. Together with reference TRBV19 and TRBJ2-7, the CDR3 gives the full variable domain: DGGITQSPKYLFRKEGQNVTLSCEQNLNHDAMYWYRQDPGQGLRLIYYSQIVNDFQKGDIAEGYSVSREKKESFPLTVTSAQKNPTAFYLCASSTGREISYEQYFGPGTRLTVT.